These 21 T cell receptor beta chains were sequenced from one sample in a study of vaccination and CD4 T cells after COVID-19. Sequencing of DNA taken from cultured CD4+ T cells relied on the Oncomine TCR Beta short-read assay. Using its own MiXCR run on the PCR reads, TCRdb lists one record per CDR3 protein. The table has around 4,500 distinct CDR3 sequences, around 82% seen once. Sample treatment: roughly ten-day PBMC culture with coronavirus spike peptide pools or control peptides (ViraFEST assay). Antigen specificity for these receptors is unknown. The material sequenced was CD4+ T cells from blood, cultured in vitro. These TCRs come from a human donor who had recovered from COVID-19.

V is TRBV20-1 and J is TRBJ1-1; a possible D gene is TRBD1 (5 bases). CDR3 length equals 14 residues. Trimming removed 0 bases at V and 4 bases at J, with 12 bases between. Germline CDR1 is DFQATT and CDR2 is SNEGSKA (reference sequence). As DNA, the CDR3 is TGCAGTGCTAGAGATGGTGGCAGGGTCACTGAAGCTTTCTTT. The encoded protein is CSARDGGRVTEAFF.

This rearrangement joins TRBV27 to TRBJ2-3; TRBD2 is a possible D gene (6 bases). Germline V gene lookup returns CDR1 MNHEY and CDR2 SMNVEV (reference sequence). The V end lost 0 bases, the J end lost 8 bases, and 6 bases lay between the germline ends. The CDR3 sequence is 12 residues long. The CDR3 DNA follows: TGTGCCAGCAGTTTATCGGGAGGTACGCAGTATTTT. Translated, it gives CASSLSGGTQYF.

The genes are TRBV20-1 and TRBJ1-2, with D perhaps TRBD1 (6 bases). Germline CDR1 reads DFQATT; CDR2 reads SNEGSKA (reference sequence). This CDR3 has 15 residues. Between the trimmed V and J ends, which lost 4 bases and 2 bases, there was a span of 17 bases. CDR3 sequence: CSATGTGAQNYGYTF. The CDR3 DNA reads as TGCAGTGCTACCGGGACGGGGGCGCAGAACTATGGCTACACCTTC.

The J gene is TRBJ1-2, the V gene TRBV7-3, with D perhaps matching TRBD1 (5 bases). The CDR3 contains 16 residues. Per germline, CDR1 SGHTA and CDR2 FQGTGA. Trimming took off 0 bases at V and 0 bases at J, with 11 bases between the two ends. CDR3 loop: CASSLTGQTANYGYTF. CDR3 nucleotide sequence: TGTGCCAGCAGCTTAACGGGGCAGACCGCTAACTATGGCTACACCTTC.

CDR3: CASSRNRDRERNQPQHF. In DNA, the CDR3 is TGTGCCAGTAGTCGTAACCGGGACAGGGAAAGGAATCAGCCCCAGCATTTT. The chain carries TRBV19 and TRBJ1-5, with 9 bases that match TRBD1. The V gene end was trimmed by 5 bases and the J gene end by 4 bases; junction bases not matched to a gene: 12. Germline V CDR1 and CDR2: LNHDA, SQIVND (reference sequence). The CDR3 length is 17 residues.

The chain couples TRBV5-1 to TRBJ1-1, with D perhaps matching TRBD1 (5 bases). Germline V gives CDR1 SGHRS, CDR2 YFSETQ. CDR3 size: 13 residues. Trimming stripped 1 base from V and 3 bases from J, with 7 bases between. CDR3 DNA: TGCGCCAGCAGCTTGTGGGGGGACACTGAAGCTTTCTTT. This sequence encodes CASSLWGDTEAFF.

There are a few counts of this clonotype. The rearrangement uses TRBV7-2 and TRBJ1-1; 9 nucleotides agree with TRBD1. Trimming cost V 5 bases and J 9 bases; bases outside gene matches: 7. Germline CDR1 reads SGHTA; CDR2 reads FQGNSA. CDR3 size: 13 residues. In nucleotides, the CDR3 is TGTGCCAGCAGCCCAACAGGGGGCGGAAAAGCTTTCTTT. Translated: CASSPTGGGKAFF.

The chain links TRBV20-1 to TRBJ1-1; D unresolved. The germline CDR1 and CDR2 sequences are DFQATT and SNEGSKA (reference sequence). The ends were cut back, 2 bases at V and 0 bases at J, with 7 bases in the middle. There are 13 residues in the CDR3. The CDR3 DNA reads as TGCAGTGCTAGAAGGGAACTGAACACTGAAGCTTTCTTT. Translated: CSARRELNTEAFF.

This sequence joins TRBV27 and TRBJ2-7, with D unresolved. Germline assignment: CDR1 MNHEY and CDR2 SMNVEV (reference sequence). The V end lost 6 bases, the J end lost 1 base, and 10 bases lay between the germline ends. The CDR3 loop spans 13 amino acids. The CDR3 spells CASRKGWSYEQYF. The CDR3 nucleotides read TGTGCCAGCAGGAAGGGATGGTCCTACGAGCAGTACTTC.

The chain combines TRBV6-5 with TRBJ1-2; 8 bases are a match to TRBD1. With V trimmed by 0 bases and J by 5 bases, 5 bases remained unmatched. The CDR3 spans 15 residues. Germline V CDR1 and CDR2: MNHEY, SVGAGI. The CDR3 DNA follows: TGTGCCAGCAGTTACTCGAGCCAGGGGGCGTATGGCTACACCTTC. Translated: CASSYSSQGAYGYTF.

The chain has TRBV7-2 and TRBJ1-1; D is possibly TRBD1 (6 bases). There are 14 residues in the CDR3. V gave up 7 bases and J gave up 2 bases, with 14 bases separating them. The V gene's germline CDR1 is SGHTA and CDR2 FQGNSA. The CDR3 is CASTQGRLNTEAFF. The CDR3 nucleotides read TGTGCCAGCACCCAGGGGCGGCTTAACACTGAAGCTTTCTTT.

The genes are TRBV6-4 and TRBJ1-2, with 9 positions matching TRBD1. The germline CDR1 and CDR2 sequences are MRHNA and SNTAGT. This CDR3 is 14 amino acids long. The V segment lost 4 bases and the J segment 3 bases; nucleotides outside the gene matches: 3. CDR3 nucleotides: TGTGCCAGCAGTGCGACAGGGGGAGACTATGGCTACACCTTC. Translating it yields CASSATGGDYGYTF.

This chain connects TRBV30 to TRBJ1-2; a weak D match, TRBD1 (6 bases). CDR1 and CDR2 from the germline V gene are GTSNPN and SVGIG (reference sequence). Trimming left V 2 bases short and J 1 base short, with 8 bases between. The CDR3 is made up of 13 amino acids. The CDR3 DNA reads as TGTGCCTGGAGTCCGGACAGTAACTATGGCTACACCTTC. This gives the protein CAWSPDSNYGYTF.

The CDR3 DNA is TGTGCCAGCAGGACAGAATACTACGAGCAGTACTTC. Translated: CASRTEYYEQYF. The gene calls are TRBV6-1 and TRBJ2-7, with a tentative D call TRBD1 (5 bases). The CDR3 is made up of 12 amino acids. From germline, CDR1 is MNHNS and CDR2 SASEGT. With 6 bases removed from V and 3 bases from J, the gap between germline ends came to 9 bases.

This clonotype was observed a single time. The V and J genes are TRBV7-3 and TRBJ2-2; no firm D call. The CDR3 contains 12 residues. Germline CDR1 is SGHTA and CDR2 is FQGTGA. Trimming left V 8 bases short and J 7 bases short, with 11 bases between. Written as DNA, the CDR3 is TGTGCCAGCGCCCTTGGTGGCGGGGAGCTGTTTTTT. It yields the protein CASALGGGELFF.

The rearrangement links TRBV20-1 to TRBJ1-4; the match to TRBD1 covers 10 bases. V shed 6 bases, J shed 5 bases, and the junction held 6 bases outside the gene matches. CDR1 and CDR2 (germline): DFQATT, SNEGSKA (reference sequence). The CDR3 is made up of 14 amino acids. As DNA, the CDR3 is TGCAGTGCCAACCCGGGACAGGGGAATGAAAAACTGTTTTTT. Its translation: CSANPGQGNEKLFF.

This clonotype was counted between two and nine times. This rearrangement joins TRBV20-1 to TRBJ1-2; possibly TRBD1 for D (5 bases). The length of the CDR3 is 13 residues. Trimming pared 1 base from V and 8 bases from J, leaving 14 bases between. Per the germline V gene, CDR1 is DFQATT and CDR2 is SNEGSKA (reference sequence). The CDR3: CSARGVQEWGYTF. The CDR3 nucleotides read TGCAGTGCTAGAGGGGTACAGGAATGGGGCTACACCTTC.

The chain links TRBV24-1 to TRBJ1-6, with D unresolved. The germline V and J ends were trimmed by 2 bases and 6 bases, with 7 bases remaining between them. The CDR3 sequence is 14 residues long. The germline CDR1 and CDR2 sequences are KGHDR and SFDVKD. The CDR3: CATSDSTPNSPLHF. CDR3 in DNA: TGTGCCACCAGTGATTCGACACCTAATTCACCCCTCCACTTT.

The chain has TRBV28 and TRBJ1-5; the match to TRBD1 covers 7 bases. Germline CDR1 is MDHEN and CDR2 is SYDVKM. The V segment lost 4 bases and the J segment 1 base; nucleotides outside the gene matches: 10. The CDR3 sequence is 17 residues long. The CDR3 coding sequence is TGTGCCAGCAGTTGGGGACAGACAAGGAGGAGCAATCAGCCCCAGCATTTT. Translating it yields CASSWGQTRRSNQPQHF.

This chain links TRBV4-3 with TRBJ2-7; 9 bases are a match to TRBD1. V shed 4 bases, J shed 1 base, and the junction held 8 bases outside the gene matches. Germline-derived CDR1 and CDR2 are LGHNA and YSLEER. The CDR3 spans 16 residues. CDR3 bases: TGCGCCAGCAGCCTCGCAACTGGGACAGGGTCCTACGAGCAGTACTTC. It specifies CASSLATGTGSYEQYF.

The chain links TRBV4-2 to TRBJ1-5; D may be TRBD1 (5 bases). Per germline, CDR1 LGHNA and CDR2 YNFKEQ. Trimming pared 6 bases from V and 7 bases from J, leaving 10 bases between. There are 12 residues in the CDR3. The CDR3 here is CASREGEQPQHF. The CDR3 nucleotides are TGTGCCAGCAGAGAAGGGGAGCAGCCCCAGCATTTT.